The clone carrying this T cell receptor (beta chain) was observed once. What it binds is not known. TCRdb's table, derived via immunoSEQ multiplex PCR, lists solely in-frame clones and lacks some. The data hold some 250,000 clones, with roughly 87% observed a single time. This record comes from a study of cytomegalovirus exposure and HLA in healthy donors. The CDR3 length is 16 residues. V shed 2 bases and J shed 0 bases, with 14 bases lying between them. CDR1 MDHEN and CDR2 SYDVKM come from the germline V gene. Study-level results: Cytomegalovirus association was assigned to over 150 TCR beta chains. Later, an analysis found that TCR clusters from the first cohort tended to co-occur in the 110 or so validation repertoires.

The sample was PBMCs. The clonotype was recovered from a young woman in good health and CMV-seronegative. The genes are TRBV28 and TRBJ2-7; D is uncertain. DNA of the CDR3: TGTGCCAGCAGTTTAGAAGGGCCCCTCCTCTCCTACGAGCAGTACTTC. Protein sequence: CASSLEGPLLSYEQYF.